These T cell receptor beta chains were read from a single sample in a study of blood T cell repertoires in COVID-19. Method: immunoSEQ multiplex PCR; TCRdb's copy keeps in-frame clones and lacks some. The data hold around 110,000 clones, with about nine tenths observed a single time. What was sequenced was peripheral blood. The receptors were sampled from a middle-aged man with acute or convalescent COVID-19. Both conserved end residues are part of each CDR3. Fields, in order: CDR3 protein, CDR3 DNA, V gene, J gene, clone size, D gene. The D gene is left open where the match is weak. A row's size may be missing; if present it is once, few, many or a size class.

CDR3aa: CSGEGQETQYF
CDR3nt: TGCAGCGGGGAGGGCCAAGAGACCCAGTACTTC
v_gene: TRBV29-1
j_gene: TRBJ2-5
abundance: NA
d_gene: TRBD2

CDR3aa: CASSLARTGYADTQYF
CDR3nt: TGTGCCAGCAGCTTAGCTAGGACAGGGTATGCAGATACGCAGTATTTT
v_gene: TRBV7-8
j_gene: TRBJ2-3
abundance: NA
d_gene: TRBD1

CDR3aa: CASSFLAGTQYF
CDR3nt: TGTGCCAGCAGTTTCCTCGCCGGTACGCAGTATTTT
v_gene: TRBV27
j_gene: TRBJ2-3
abundance: NA
d_gene: NA

CDR3aa: CASSRTGADTQYF
CDR3nt: TGTGCCAGCAGCAGGACAGGGGCAGATACGCAGTATTTT
v_gene: TRBV6-5
j_gene: TRBJ2-3
abundance: NA
d_gene: TRBD1

CDR3aa: CASSIQGNTEAFF
CDR3nt: TGTGCCAGTAGTATACAGGGGAACACTGAAGCTTTCTTT
v_gene: TRBV19
j_gene: TRBJ1-1
abundance: NA
d_gene: NA

CDR3aa: CASSLRNTEAFF
CDR3nt: TGTGCCAGCAGTCTCAGGAACACTGAAGCTTTCTTT
v_gene: TRBV25-1
j_gene: TRBJ1-1
abundance: NA
d_gene: NA

CDR3aa: CASTLRAGGVGGKNEQFF
CDR3nt: TGTGCCAGTACCCTTAGGGCAGGGGGCGTGGGTGGTAAGAATGAGCAGTTCTTC
v_gene: TRBV19
j_gene: TRBJ2-1
abundance: NA
d_gene: TRBD1

CDR3aa: CATRGVVADTQYF
CDR3nt: TGTGCCACCCGCGGGGTCGTGGCAGATACGCAGTATTTT
v_gene: TRBV2
j_gene: TRBJ2-3
abundance: NA
d_gene: NA

CDR3aa: CAWNPRGNTIYF
CDR3nt: TGTGCCTGGAACCCTCGGGGAAACACCATATATTTT
v_gene: TRBV30
j_gene: TRBJ1-3
abundance: NA
d_gene: NA

CDR3aa: CASSTYSGGAGDTQYF
CDR3nt: TGTGCCAGCTCAACTTACAGCGGGGGGGCTGGAGATACGCAGTATTTT
v_gene: TRBV18
j_gene: TRBJ2-3
abundance: NA
d_gene: TRBD2

CDR3aa: CAIISGYSYNEQFF
CDR3nt: TGCGCCATCATTAGCGGGTATTCCTACAATGAGCAGTTCTTC
v_gene: TRBV4-3
j_gene: TRBJ2-1
abundance: NA
d_gene: TRBD2

CDR3aa: CASNLDRGHGYTF
CDR3nt: TGTGCCAGTAACCTTGACAGGGGACATGGCTACACCTTC
v_gene: TRBV19
j_gene: TRBJ1-2
abundance: NA
d_gene: TRBD1

CDR3aa: CASSLGGQGNSGNTIYF
CDR3nt: TGCGCCAGCAGCTTGGGAGGACAGGGCAACTCTGGAAACACCATATATTTT
v_gene: TRBV5-1
j_gene: TRBJ1-3
abundance: few
d_gene: TRBD1

CDR3aa: CASSRGQGMAPNSPLHF
CDR3nt: TGTGCCAGTAGTAGGGGACAGGGGATGGCTCCTAATTCACCCCTCCACTTT
v_gene: TRBV19
j_gene: TRBJ1-6
abundance: NA
d_gene: TRBD1

CDR3aa: CATSRTGSGNTIYF
CDR3nt: TGTGCCACCAGCAGGACAGGTTCTGGAAACACCATATATTTT
v_gene: TRBV15
j_gene: TRBJ1-3
abundance: once
d_gene: NA

CDR3aa: CASSSEGGRETQYF
CDR3nt: TGTGCCAGCAGTTCTGAGGGGGGGCGAGAGACCCAGTACTTC
v_gene: TRBV6-5
j_gene: TRBJ2-5
abundance: NA
d_gene: NA

CDR3aa: CASGRDRAVDTEAFF
CDR3nt: TGTGCCAGCGGCCGGGACAGGGCGGTGGACACTGAAGCTTTCTTT
v_gene: TRBV6-5
j_gene: TRBJ1-1
abundance: NA
d_gene: TRBD1

CDR3aa: CASSLGFSGGTDTQYF
CDR3nt: TGTGCCAGCAGCTTGGGTTTTAGCGGGGGAACAGATACGCAGTATTTT
v_gene: TRBV5-4
j_gene: TRBJ2-3
abundance: NA
d_gene: TRBD2

CDR3aa: CASSLTSGTGRSEAFF
CDR3nt: TGTGCCAGCAGCCTGACCTCCGGGACAGGGAGAAGTGAAGCTTTCTTT
v_gene: TRBV3-1/TRBV3-2
j_gene: TRBJ1-1
abundance: NA
d_gene: TRBD1

CDR3aa: CASSLGRGGVYEQYF
CDR3nt: TGTGCCAGCAGCTTAGGGAGAGGTGGCGTCTACGAGCAGTACTTC
v_gene: TRBV7-9
j_gene: TRBJ2-7
abundance: NA
d_gene: NA

CDR3aa: CASSAVRGRGNQPQHF
CDR3nt: TGTGCCAGCAGCGCCGTCAGGGGGCGCGGCAATCAGCCCCAGCATTTT
v_gene: TRBV6-4
j_gene: TRBJ1-5
abundance: NA
d_gene: TRBD1

CDR3aa: CAWSYGGGYGYTF
CDR3nt: TGTGCCTGGAGTTACGGGGGTGGGTATGGCTACACCTTC
v_gene: TRBV30
j_gene: TRBJ1-2
abundance: NA
d_gene: NA

CDR3aa: CASSQGSQLNEAFF
CDR3nt: TGTGCCAGCAGCCAAGGCTCACAGCTAAATGAAGCTTTCTTT
v_gene: TRBV4-2
j_gene: TRBJ1-1
abundance: NA
d_gene: NA

CDR3aa: CASSSNRQGARGYTF
CDR3nt: TGTGCCAGTAGTTCCAACCGACAGGGGGCTAGAGGCTACACCTTC
v_gene: TRBV19
j_gene: TRBJ1-2
abundance: NA
d_gene: TRBD1

CDR3aa: CASSDASGGGNNEQFF
CDR3nt: TGTGCCAGCAGCGACGCTAGCGGGGGGGGCAACAATGAGCAGTTCTTC
v_gene: TRBV11-1
j_gene: TRBJ2-1
abundance: NA
d_gene: TRBD2

CDR3aa: CASSELRAYNSPLHF
CDR3nt: TGTGCCAGCAGTGAACTGAGGGCTTATAATTCACCCCTCCACTTT
v_gene: TRBV2
j_gene: TRBJ1-6
abundance: few
d_gene: NA

CDR3aa: CASSTGTGPGGGYTF
CDR3nt: TGCGCCAGCAGCACCGGGACAGGGCCCGGCGGTGGCTACACCTTC
v_gene: TRBV5-1
j_gene: TRBJ1-2
abundance: NA
d_gene: TRBD1

CDR3aa: CASSPGQVGGYTF
CDR3nt: TGTGCCAGCTCACCCGGACAAGTAGGGGGCTACACCTTC
v_gene: TRBV18
j_gene: TRBJ1-2
abundance: NA
d_gene: NA

CDR3aa: CASSPQNRGGKAFF
CDR3nt: TGTGCCAGCAGCCCACAAAACAGGGGGGGAAAGGCTTTCTTT
v_gene: TRBV5-6
j_gene: TRBJ1-1
abundance: NA
d_gene: TRBD1

CDR3aa: CASSLDRPEQYF
CDR3nt: TGTGCCAGCAGCTTAGACAGGCCCGAGCAGTACTTC
v_gene: TRBV7-2
j_gene: TRBJ2-7
abundance: few
d_gene: NA

CDR3aa: CASSRGLDQPQHF
CDR3nt: TGTGCCAGCAGTCGAGGACTGGATCAGCCCCAGCATTTT
v_gene: TRBV2
j_gene: TRBJ1-5
abundance: NA
d_gene: NA

CDR3aa: CASSPSAGQGGRNEQFF
CDR3nt: TGTGCCAGCTCACCAAGTGCCGGGCAGGGCGGTCGGAATGAGCAGTTCTTC
v_gene: TRBV18
j_gene: TRBJ2-1
abundance: NA
d_gene: NA

CDR3aa: CASSTDYNEQFF
CDR3nt: TGTGCCAGCAGTACAGACTACAATGAGCAGTTCTTC
v_gene: TRBV5-8
j_gene: TRBJ2-1
abundance: NA
d_gene: NA

CDR3aa: CASSARVSTNTIYF
CDR3nt: TGTGCCAGCAGCGCCAGGGTGTCGACGAACACCATATATTTT
v_gene: TRBV7-2
j_gene: TRBJ1-3
abundance: NA
d_gene: NA

CDR3aa: CAWRGGRETQYF
CDR3nt: TGTGCCTGGAGAGGGGGTCGGGAGACCCAGTACTTC
v_gene: TRBV30
j_gene: TRBJ2-5
abundance: few
d_gene: NA

CDR3aa: CASSRELLVVSTDTQYF
CDR3nt: TGTGCCAGCTCACGAGAACTCTTAGTAGTAAGCACAGATACGCAGTATTTT
v_gene: TRBV18
j_gene: TRBJ2-3
abundance: once
d_gene: NA

CDR3aa: CASSWDRGHQPQHF
CDR3nt: TGTGCCAGCAGTTGGGACAGGGGGCACCAGCCCCAGCATTTT
v_gene: TRBV27
j_gene: TRBJ1-5
abundance: few
d_gene: TRBD1

CDR3aa: CASSLAGQNSGNTIYF
CDR3nt: TGTGCCAGCAGCTTAGCGGGCCAAAACTCTGGAAACACCATATATTTT
v_gene: TRBV7-8
j_gene: TRBJ1-3
abundance: few
d_gene: NA

CDR3aa: CAIPSSSGGLGEQFF
CDR3nt: TGTGCCATCCCGTCCTCTAGCGGGGGGCTGGGTGAGCAGTTCTTC
v_gene: TRBV6-5
j_gene: TRBJ2-1
abundance: NA
d_gene: TRBD2

CDR3aa: CAWWGGGDTQYF
CDR3nt: TGTGCCTGGTGGGGGGGCGGAGATACGCAGTATTTT
v_gene: TRBV30
j_gene: TRBJ2-3
abundance: NA
d_gene: NA

CDR3aa: CASSVTGVADTQYF
CDR3nt: TGTGCCAGCAGCGTCACAGGGGTGGCAGATACGCAGTATTTT
v_gene: TRBV6-2/TRBV6-3
j_gene: TRBJ2-3
abundance: NA
d_gene: TRBD1

CDR3aa: CASSLGPGVYNEQFF
CDR3nt: TGTGCCAGCAGCTTGGGGCCAGGGGTCTACAATGAGCAGTTCTTC
v_gene: TRBV5-5
j_gene: TRBJ2-1
abundance: NA
d_gene: NA

CDR3aa: CASSQEGPSGGETQYF
CDR3nt: TGTGCCAGCAGCCAAGAAGGCCCTAGCGGCGGGGAGACCCAGTACTTC
v_gene: TRBV3-1/TRBV3-2
j_gene: TRBJ2-5
abundance: NA
d_gene: TRBD2

CDR3aa: CASSPTPAYEQYF
CDR3nt: TGTGCCAGCAGCCCTACTCCTGCCTACGAGCAGTACTTC
v_gene: TRBV5-5
j_gene: TRBJ2-7
abundance: NA
d_gene: NA

CDR3aa: CASRAGPGELFF
CDR3nt: TGTGCCAGCCGAGCTGGGCCCGGGGAGCTGTTTTTT
v_gene: TRBV12-3/TRBV12-4
j_gene: TRBJ2-2
abundance: NA
d_gene: NA

CDR3aa: CASNPSHRGPYNEQFF
CDR3nt: TGTGCCAGTAATCCTAGTCACAGGGGACCCTACAATGAGCAGTTCTTC
v_gene: TRBV19
j_gene: TRBJ2-1
abundance: NA
d_gene: TRBD1

CDR3aa: CASSFFGNRDNTIYF
CDR3nt: TGTGCCAGCAGCTTTTTCGGGAACAGGGATAACACCATATATTTT
v_gene: TRBV7-2
j_gene: TRBJ1-3
abundance: NA
d_gene: NA

CDR3aa: CSVSRGEDTEAFF
CDR3nt: TGCAGCGTCTCGCGGGGGGAGGACACTGAAGCTTTCTTT
v_gene: TRBV29-1
j_gene: TRBJ1-1
abundance: NA
d_gene: NA

CDR3aa: CASQPRGAGVDEKLFF
CDR3nt: TGTGCCAGCCAACCCCGAGGGGCAGGGGTCGATGAAAAACTGTTTTTT
v_gene: TRBV27
j_gene: TRBJ1-4
abundance: NA
d_gene: NA

CDR3aa: CSVEIGGASGYTF
CDR3nt: TGCAGCGTTGAAATCGGCGGGGCTAGCGGCTACACCTTC
v_gene: TRBV29-1
j_gene: TRBJ1-2
abundance: NA
d_gene: NA

CDR3aa: CASSTGQGNGYTF
CDR3nt: TGTGCCAGCTCAACGGGACAGGGAAATGGCTACACCTTC
v_gene: TRBV18
j_gene: TRBJ1-2
abundance: NA
d_gene: TRBD1

CDR3aa: CASSLALQGYTF
CDR3nt: TGTGCCAGCAGCTTGGCCTTACAGGGCTACACCTTC
v_gene: TRBV5-4
j_gene: TRBJ1-2
abundance: NA
d_gene: NA

CDR3aa: CASSLTGGMEKLFF
CDR3nt: TGTGCCAGCAGCTTAACAGGGGGTATGGAAAAACTGTTTTTT
v_gene: TRBV7-2
j_gene: TRBJ1-4
abundance: once
d_gene: TRBD1

CDR3aa: CASSLQNLPGQGMNEQYF
CDR3nt: TGCGCCAGCAGCTTGCAGAACCTCCCGGGACAGGGTATGAACGAGCAGTACTTC
v_gene: TRBV5-1
j_gene: TRBJ2-7
abundance: NA
d_gene: TRBD1

CDR3aa: CASSLGGTGGSTEAFF
CDR3nt: TGTGCCAGCAGCTTAGGAGGGACAGGGGGGAGCACTGAAGCTTTCTTT
v_gene: TRBV7-8
j_gene: TRBJ1-1
abundance: NA
d_gene: TRBD1

CDR3aa: CASSLDTGGMSEQFF
CDR3nt: TGTGCCAGCAGCTTGGATACGGGAGGCATGTCTGAGCAGTTCTTC
v_gene: TRBV5-4
j_gene: TRBJ2-1
abundance: once
d_gene: TRBD2

CDR3aa: CASSYGSGYTSTDTQYF
CDR3nt: TGTGCCAGCAGTTACGGTTCTGGTTATACTAGCACAGATACGCAGTATTTT
v_gene: TRBV6-2/TRBV6-3
j_gene: TRBJ2-3
abundance: NA
d_gene: NA

CDR3aa: CASSQDGVYGYTF
CDR3nt: TGTGCCAGCAGCCAAGACGGAGTCTATGGCTACACCTTC
v_gene: TRBV3-1/TRBV3-2
j_gene: TRBJ1-2
abundance: NA
d_gene: NA

CDR3aa: CASSTHPTGGGQPQHF
CDR3nt: TGTGCCAGCAGTACGCATCCGACAGGGGGCGGTCAGCCCCAGCATTTT
v_gene: TRBV27
j_gene: TRBJ1-5
abundance: NA
d_gene: TRBD1

CDR3aa: CASTPGTGGGTEAFF
CDR3nt: TGTGCCAGCACCCCGGGGACAGGGGGCGGCACTGAAGCTTTCTTT
v_gene: TRBV25-1
j_gene: TRBJ1-1
abundance: NA
d_gene: TRBD1